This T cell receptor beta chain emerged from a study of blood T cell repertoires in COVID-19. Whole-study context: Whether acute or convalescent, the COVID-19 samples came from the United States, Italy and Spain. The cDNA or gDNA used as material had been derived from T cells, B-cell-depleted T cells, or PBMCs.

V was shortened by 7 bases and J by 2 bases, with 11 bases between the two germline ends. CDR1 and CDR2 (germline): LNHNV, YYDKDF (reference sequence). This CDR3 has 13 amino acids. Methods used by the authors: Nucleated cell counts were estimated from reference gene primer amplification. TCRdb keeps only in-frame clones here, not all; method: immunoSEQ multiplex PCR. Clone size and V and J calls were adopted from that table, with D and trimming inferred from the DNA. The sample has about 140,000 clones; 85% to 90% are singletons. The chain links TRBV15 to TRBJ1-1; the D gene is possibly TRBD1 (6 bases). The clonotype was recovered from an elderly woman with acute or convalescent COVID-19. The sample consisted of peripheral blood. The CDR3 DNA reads TGTGCCACCAACTTGGACAGAAACACTGAAGCTTTCTTT. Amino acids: CATNLDRNTEAFF.